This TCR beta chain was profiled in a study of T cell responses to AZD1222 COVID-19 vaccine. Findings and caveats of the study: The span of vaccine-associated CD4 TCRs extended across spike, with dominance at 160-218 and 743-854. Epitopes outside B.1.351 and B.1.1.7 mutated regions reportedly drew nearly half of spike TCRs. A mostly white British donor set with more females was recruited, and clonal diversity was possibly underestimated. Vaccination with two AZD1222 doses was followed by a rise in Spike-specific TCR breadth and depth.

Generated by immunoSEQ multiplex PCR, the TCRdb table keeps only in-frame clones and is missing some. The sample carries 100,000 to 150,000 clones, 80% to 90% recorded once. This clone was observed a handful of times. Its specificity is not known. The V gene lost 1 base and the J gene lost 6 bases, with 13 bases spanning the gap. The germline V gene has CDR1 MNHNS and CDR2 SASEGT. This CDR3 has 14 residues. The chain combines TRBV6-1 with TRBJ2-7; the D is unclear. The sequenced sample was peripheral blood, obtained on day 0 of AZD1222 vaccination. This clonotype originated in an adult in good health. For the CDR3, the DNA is TGTGCCAGCAGTGAAGGTCGGGCCCTGGGCGAGCAGTACTTC. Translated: CASSEGRALGEQYF.